This T cell receptor beta chain originates from a study of pediatric ulcerative colitis (dated by TCRdb to the late 2010s). At the level of the whole study: Of the ulcerative colitis patients, about 7 had pancolitis and two had left-sided colitis, and histology in every patient was consistent with ulcerative colitis. Nine newly diagnosed, treatment-naive pediatric ulcerative colitis patients and four non-IBD control children each provided paired blood and rectal samples. By Pediatric Ulcerative Colitis Activity Index, a couple of patients had mild disease, several had moderate disease and three had acute severe colitis.

Rearranged CDR3 beta regions were amplified from genomic DNA with multiplex V and J primers using the immunoSEQ TRB Survey service. Survey-level sequencing depth of up to 500,000 reads per sample was used to keep depth equal across samples. Libraries were purified and pooled, and sequencing was performed on Illumina technology. For the original study's pipeline: Productive clonality, sample overlap, pairwise scatters, CDR3 beta length, V/D/J gene usage and productiveness were assessed with immunoSEQ online tools. Calculated diversity was the number of unique rearrangements divided by total templates times 100; Shannon and Simpson indices were also computed. Principal component analysis used the R prcomp function and ggbiplot package on Z-score normalized data. Morisita's index was used to measure clonal overlap between blood and rectum within each subject. TCRdb's version of the immuneACCESS table is confined to in-frame rearrangements and falls short of the full clone set. An unresolved V gene accounts for under half of the shortfall where checked; the remainder is of unknown origin. That table gives V, J and clone size, and the DNA gave D and trimming. Across this sample there are tens of thousands of clones, with over 70% seen only once. The ten largest clones capture around 9.2% of the sample.

The germline V and J ends show losses of 4 bases and 6 bases respectively, and no gene match explains 5 bases of the junction. The germline V gene (reference sequence) supplies CDR1 WNHNN and CDR2 SYGVQD. The CDR3, from cysteine to phenylalanine, totals 13 residues. The kept DNA is CDR3 alone, 39 bases in frame from the first base. During colonoscopy, one to two rectal pinch biopsies were obtained for research purposes. Before the diagnostic colonoscopy, none of the ulcerative colitis patients had been given immunosuppressive medication. Rectal biopsies were digested with proteinase K before DNA isolation. The Wizard kit (Promega) was used to extract genomic DNA from blood and intestinal samples. In regard to this clone: This clone's antigen is unknown. No base quality information exists; no much larger clone differs at one position.

The paper as a whole reports these results and caveats: Because repertoires were derived from total lymphocyte DNA, patterns in rare subsets such as regulatory T cells may not have been reflected. Two rectal CDR3 clonotypes were detected in all ulcerative colitis patients and were not detected in any of the controls. Rectal pinch biopsies may have included blood-derived T cells, especially in patients with overt colitis. Compared with controls, ulcerative colitis patients showed significantly higher autologous blood-rectal clonal overlap, a finding that suggests increased T cell trafficking to inflamed tissue. Controls, mild-moderate and acute severe colitis patients were separated by rectal repertoire features, and reduced rectal diversity due to clonal expansions was observed in acute severe colitis. For technical reasons, substantially fewer templates were yielded by the blood samples of two patients, and these blood samples were excluded from blood-rectal overlap analysis. With only four individuals, the healthy control group was small.

The chain was built from TRBV10-1 and TRBJ1-1, and TRBD1 aligns with 7 junction nucleotides. This clonotype was sampled from a boy aged 5-17 years with severe ulcerative colitis. The sequencing input was gut tissue. Here the CDR3 is given as CASSAGTVSEAFF. The DNA sequence follows: TGCGCCAGCAGTGCGGGGACAGTCTCTGAAGCTTTCTTT.